This T cell receptor (beta chain) comes out of a study of T cell responses to AZD1222 COVID-19 vaccine. Profiling relied on immunoSEQ multiplex PCR, and the TCRdb table lists in-frame clones only, not all of them. The sample contains tens of thousands of clones, around 93% of which appear only once. A word on this clone: Antigen specificity is unknown.

Germline trimming cut 1 base from V and 5 bases from J; bases unmatched to any gene: 2. Germline V CDR1 and CDR2: SGHTA, FQGTGA. The CDR3 loop spans 15 amino acids. The study, taken as a whole, reports: Nearly half of unique spike-specific TCRs reportedly avoided B.1.351 and B.1.1.7 mutated regions. Donors, mostly white British, included more females; clonal diversity was possibly underestimated.

The V call is TRBV7-3, the J call TRBJ2-2; 9 bases line up with TRBD2. This receptor was obtained from an adult who received the AZD1222 COVID-19 vaccine. Here the sequenced sample was peripheral blood, taken 28 days after the second AZD1222 dose. The CDR3 DNA sequence: TGTGCCAGCAGCTTAAATAGCGGGGGAACCGGGGAGCTGTTTTTT. Its protein is CASSLNSGGTGELFF.